Included here is one T cell receptor beta chain sequence, with context. This clonotype was seen a handful of times. Its antigen specificity is not known. No clone much larger than this one lies a single base away; base qualities are absent. The run used an Illumina HiSeq 2500. TCR beta libraries were prepared by quantitative 5'-RACE with molecular barcodes. In the original analysis: Disease-linked TCR variants were identified with a new computational method built on a probabilistic model of VDJ rearrangement. TCRdb trimmed the raw reads at Q25, called clones with MiXCR and kept productive beta chains. CDR3 protein duplicates are merged, each entry listing the most common genes and DNA. These V and J calls originate from TCRdb's pipeline instead of the authors' own analysis. This sample gives 290,000 or so distinct CDR3 sequences in total; more than 20% of them show up just once. The top ten constitute roughly 3.6% of the sample.

V is cut by 4 bases and J by 1 base, and the space between the germline ends is 11 bases. From the cysteine through the phenylalanine, the CDR3 covers 14 amino acids. The sequence is cut down to CDR3 DNA, 42 bases in frame from base 1. These data originate in a study of CD8 T cells in ankylosing spondylitis (TCRdb year 2017). Looking at the study overall: To find TCR variants linked to disease, the study profiled T cell receptor beta repertoires in ankylosing spondylitis patients and healthy donors. The full study cohort was made up of about 24 ankylosing spondylitis patients and fewer than 120 healthy donors. Peripheral blood samples were taken, and synovial fluid was additionally collected from ankylosing spondylitis patients.

Overall results and qualifications from the work: Significant enrichment of the disease-linked clones was reported in matched synovial fluid samples from ankylosing spondylitis patients. Some TCR beta motif variants had previously been reported in synovial fluid and blood of reactive arthritis patients, which suggested common disease-initiation mechanisms. Blood from ankylosing spondylitis patients appeared to be characterized by a TCR beta motif made up of 8 or 9 highly homologous amino acid variants. The disease-linked clones had a CD8+ phenotype and were found at relatively low frequencies in peripheral blood.

The clonotype comes from a female donor with ankylosing spondylitis or in good health (not recorded which). The rearranged chain carries TRBV23-1 and TRBJ2-7; the D gene assignment is ambiguous. Being an ORF, TRBV23-1 has a function that is uncertain. Sequencing was carried out using blood, either unsorted or a sorted T cell fraction (not recorded which). The CDR3 protein is CASSLETESYEQYF. The DNA is as follows: TGCGCCAGCAGTCTAGAGACGGAATCCTACGAGCAGTACTTC.